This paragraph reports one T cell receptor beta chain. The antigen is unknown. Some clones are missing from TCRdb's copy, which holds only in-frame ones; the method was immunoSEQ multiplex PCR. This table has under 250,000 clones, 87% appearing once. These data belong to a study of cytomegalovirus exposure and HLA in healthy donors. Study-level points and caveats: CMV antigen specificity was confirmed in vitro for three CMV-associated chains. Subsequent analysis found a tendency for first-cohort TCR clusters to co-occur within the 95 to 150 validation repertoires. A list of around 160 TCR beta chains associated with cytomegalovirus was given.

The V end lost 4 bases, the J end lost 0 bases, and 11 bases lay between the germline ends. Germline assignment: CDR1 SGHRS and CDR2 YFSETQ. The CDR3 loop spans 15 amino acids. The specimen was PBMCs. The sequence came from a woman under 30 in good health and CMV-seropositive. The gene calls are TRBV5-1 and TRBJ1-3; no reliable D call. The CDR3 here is CASSPQAASGNTIYF. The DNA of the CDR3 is TGCGCCAGCAGCCCCCAGGCCGCCTCTGGAAACACCATATATTTT.